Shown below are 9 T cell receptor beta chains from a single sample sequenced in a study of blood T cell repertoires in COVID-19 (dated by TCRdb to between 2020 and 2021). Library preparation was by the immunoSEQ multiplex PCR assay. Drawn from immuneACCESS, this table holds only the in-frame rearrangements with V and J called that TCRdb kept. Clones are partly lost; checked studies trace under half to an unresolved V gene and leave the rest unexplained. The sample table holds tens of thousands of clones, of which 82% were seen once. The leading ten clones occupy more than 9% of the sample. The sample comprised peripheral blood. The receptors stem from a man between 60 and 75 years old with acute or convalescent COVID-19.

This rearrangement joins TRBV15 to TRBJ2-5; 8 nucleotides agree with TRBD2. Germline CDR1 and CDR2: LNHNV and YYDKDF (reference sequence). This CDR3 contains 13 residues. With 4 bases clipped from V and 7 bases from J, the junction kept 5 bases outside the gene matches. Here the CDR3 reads CATSTGAGGTQYF. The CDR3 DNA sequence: TGTGCCACCAGCACTGGGGCGGGGGGGACCCAGTACTTC.

CDR3 residues: CASSETGTNQPGYNEQFF. The DNA for the CDR3 is TGTGCCAGCAGCGAAACCGGGACTAACCAACCTGGCTACAATGAGCAGTTCTTC. The V and J genes are TRBV14 and TRBJ2-1, with 7 bases that match TRBD2. With V trimmed by 5 bases and J by 3 bases, 16 bases remained unmatched. The CDR3 sequence is 18 residues long. Per germline, CDR1 SGHDN and CDR2 FVKESK. The complete variable domain, with remaining parts taken from reference TRBV14 and TRBJ2-1, reads EAGVTQFPSHSVIEKGQTVTLRCDPISGHDNLYWYRRVMGKEIKFLLHFVKESKQDESGMPNNRFLAERTGGTYSTLKVQPAELEDSGVYFCASSETGTNQPGYNEQFFGPGTRLTVL.

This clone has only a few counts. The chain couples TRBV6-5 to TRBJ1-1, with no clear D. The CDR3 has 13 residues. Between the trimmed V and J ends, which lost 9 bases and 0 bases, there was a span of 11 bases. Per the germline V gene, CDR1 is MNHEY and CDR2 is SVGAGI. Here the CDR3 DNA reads TGTGCCAGTGATGATGCGGTGAACACTGAAGCTTTCTTT. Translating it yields CASDDAVNTEAFF.

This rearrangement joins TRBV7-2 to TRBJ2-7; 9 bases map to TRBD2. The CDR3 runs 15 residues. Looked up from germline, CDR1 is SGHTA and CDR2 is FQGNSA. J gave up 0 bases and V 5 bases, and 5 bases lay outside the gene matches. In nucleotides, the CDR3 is TGTGCCAGCAGCGCCAGCGGGGGGAGCTCCTACGAGCAGTACTTC. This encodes CASSASGGSSYEQYF.

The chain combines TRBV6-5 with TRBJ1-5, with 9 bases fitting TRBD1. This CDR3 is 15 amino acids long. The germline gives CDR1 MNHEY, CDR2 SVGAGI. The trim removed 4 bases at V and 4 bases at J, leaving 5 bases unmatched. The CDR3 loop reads CASSLDRGSNQPQHF. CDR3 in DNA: TGTGCCAGCAGTTTGGACAGGGGATCGAATCAGCCCCAGCATTTT.

CDR3 nucleotides: TGTGCCAGCAGTTTGAGAGGACAGGGTGAGACCCAGTACTTC. Encoded protein: CASSLRGQGETQYF. This chain links TRBV27 with TRBJ2-5; 8 positions agree with TRBD1. With 3 bases clipped from V and 5 bases from J, the junction kept 5 bases outside the gene matches. CDR1 and CDR2 from the germline V gene are MNHEY and SMNVEV (reference sequence). The CDR3 is 14 amino acids.

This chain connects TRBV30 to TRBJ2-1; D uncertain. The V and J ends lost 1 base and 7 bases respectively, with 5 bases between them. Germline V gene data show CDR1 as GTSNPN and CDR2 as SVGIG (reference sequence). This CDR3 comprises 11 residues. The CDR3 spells CAWSAYNEQFF. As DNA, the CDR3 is TGTGCCTGGAGTGCTTATAATGAGCAGTTCTTC.

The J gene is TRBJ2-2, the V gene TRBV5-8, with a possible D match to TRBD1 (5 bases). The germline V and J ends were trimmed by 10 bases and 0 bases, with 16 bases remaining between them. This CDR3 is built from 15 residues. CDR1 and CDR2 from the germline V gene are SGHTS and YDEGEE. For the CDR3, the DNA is TGTGCCTCCAAACGGGCAGGGTCGAACACCGGGGAGCTGTTTTTT. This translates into CASKRAGSNTGELFF.

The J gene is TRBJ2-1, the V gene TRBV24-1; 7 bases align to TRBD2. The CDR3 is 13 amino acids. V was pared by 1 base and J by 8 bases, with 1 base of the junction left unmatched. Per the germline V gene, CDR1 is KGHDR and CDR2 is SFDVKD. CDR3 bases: TGTGCCACCAGTGATTTTACTAGCGATGAGCAGTTCTTC. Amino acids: CATSDFTSDEQFF.